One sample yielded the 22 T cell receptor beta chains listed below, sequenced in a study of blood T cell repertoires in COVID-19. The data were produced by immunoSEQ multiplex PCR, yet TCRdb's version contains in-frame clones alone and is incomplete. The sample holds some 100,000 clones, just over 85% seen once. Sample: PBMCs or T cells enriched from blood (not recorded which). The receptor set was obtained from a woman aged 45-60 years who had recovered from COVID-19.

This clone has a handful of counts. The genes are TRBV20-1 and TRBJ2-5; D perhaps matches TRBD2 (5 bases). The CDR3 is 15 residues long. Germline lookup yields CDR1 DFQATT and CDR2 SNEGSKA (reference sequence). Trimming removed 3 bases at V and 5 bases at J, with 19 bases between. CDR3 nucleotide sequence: TGCAGTGCTAGTTCTGCAGCGGCCTCACCGGAGACCCAGTACTTC. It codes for CSASSAAASPETQYF.

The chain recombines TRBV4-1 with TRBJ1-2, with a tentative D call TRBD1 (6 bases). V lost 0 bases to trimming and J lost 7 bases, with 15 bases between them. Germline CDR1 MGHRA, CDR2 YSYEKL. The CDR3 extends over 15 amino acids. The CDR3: CASSQERPGDSGYTF. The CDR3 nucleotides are TGCGCCAGCAGCCAAGAACGCCCAGGGGATAGTGGCTACACCTTC.

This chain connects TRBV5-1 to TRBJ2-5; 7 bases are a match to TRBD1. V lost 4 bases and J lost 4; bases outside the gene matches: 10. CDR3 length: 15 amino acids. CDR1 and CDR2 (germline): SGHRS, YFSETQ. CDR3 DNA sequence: TGCGCCAGCAGCCCGACAGGGAATAAGGCAGAGACCCAGTACTTC. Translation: CASSPTGNKAETQYF.

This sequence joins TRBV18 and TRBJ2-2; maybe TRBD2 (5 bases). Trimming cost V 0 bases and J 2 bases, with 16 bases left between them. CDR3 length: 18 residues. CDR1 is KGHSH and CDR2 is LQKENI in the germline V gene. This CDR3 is CASSPPKTTVKNTGELFF. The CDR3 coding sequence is TGTGCCAGCTCACCACCCAAGACTACCGTTAAAAACACCGGGGAGCTGTTTTTT.

This chain's CDR3 is CASSVIAGSSDEQFF. The CDR3 DNA reads TGTGCCAGCAGTGTTATCGCGGGGTCGAGTGATGAGCAGTTCTTC. The rearrangement uses TRBV2 and TRBJ2-1; D might be TRBD2 (6 bases). The germline CDR1 and CDR2 sequences are SNHLY and FYNNEI. Between the trimmed V and J ends, which lost 4 bases and 8 bases, there was a span of 18 bases. The length of the CDR3 is 15 residues.

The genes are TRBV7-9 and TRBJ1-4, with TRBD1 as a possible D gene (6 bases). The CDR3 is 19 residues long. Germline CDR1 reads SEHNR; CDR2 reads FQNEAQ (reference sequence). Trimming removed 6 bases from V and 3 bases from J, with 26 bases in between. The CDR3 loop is CASSRSVGFQTGPNEKLFF. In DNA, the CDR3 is TGTGCCAGCAGTCGAAGCGTGGGATTCCAGACAGGCCCTAATGAAAAACTGTTTTTT.

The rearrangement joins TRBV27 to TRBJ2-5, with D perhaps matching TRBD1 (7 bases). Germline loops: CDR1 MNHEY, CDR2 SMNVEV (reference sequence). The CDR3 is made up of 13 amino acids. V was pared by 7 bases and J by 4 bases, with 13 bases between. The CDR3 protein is CASKPQGGETQYF. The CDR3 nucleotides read TGTGCCAGCAAACCCCAGGGGGGAGAGACCCAGTACTTC.

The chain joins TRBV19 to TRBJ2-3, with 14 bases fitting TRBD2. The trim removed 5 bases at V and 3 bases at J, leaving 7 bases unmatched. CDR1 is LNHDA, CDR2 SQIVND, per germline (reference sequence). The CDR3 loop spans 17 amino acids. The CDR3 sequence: CASSDGTSGSRTDTQYF. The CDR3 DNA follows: TGTGCCAGTAGTGACGGGACTAGCGGGAGTAGGACAGATACGCAGTATTTT.

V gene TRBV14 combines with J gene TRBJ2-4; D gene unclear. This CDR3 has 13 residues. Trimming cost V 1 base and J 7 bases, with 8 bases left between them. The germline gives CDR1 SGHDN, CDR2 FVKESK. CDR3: CASSQGETNIQYF. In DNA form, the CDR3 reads TGTGCCAGCAGCCAAGGAGAGACTAACATTCAGTACTTC. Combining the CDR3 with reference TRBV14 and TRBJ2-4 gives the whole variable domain EAGVTQFPSHSVIEKGQTVTLRCDPISGHDNLYWYRRVMGKEIKFLLHFVKESKQDESGMPNNRFLAERTGGTYSTLKVQPAELEDSGVYFCASSQGETNIQYFGAGTRLSVL.

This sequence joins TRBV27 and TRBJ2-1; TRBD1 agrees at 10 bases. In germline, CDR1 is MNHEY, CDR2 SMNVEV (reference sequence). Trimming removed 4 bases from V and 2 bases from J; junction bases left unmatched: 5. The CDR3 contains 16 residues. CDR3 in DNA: TGTGCCAGCAGTTACCCCGGGACAGGGGCCTACAATGAGCAGTTCTTC. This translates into CASSYPGTGAYNEQFF.

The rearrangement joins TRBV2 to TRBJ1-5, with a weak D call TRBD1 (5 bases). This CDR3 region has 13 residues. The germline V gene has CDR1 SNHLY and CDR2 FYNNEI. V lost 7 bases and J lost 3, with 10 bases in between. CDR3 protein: CASNLGVNQPQHF. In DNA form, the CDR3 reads TGTGCCAGCAATTTAGGGGTCAATCAGCCCCAGCATTTT.

In nucleotides, the CDR3 is TGTGCCAGCAGCTTTGACGGGACTAGCGAATCCTACGAGCAGTACTTC. Translated, it gives CASSFDGTSESYEQYF. The chain employs TRBV5-6 and TRBJ2-7; TRBD2 aligns across 10 bases. The CDR3 loop spans 16 amino acids. V was clipped by 2 bases and J by 1 base; unmatched bases: 6. Germline CDR1 is SGHDT and CDR2 is YYEEEE. Full variable domain (missing parts from reference TRBV5-6 and TRBJ2-7): DAGVTQSPTHLIKTRGQQVTLRCSPKSGHDTVSWYQQALGQGPQFIFQYYEEEERQRGNFPDRFSGHQFPNYSSELNVNALLLGDSALYLCASSFDGTSESYEQYFGPGTRLTVT.

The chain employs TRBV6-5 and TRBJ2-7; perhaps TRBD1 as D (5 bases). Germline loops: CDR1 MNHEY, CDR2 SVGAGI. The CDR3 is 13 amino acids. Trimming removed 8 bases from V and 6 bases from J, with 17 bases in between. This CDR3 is CASRIQGTGEQYF. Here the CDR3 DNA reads TGTGCCAGCCGTATTCAGGGTACAGGCGAGCAGTACTTC.

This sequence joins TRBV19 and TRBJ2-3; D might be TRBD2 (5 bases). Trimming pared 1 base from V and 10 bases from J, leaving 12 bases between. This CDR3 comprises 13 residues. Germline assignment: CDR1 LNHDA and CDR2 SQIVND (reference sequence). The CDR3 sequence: CASSIAGIASQYF. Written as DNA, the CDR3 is TGTGCCAGTAGTATAGCCGGGATAGCTTCGCAGTATTTT.

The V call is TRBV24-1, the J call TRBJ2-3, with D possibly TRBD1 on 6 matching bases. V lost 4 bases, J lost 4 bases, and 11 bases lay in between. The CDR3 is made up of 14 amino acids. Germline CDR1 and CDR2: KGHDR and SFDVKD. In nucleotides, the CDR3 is TGTGCCACCAGTGACCTTGCAGGGGCAGATACGCAGTATTTT. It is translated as CATSDLAGADTQYF.

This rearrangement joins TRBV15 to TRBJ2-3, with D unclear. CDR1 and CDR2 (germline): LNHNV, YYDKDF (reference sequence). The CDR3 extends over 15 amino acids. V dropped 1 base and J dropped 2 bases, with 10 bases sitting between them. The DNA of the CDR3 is TGTGCCACCAGCAGAGGGTACAGTTACACAGATACGCAGTATTTT. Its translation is CATSRGYSYTDTQYF.

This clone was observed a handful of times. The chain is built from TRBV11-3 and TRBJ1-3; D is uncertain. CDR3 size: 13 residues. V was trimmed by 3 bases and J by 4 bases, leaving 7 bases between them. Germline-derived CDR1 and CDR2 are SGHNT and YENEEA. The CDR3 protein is CASSFTGGNTIYF. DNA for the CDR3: TGTGCCAGCAGCTTTACGGGAGGAAACACCATATATTTT.

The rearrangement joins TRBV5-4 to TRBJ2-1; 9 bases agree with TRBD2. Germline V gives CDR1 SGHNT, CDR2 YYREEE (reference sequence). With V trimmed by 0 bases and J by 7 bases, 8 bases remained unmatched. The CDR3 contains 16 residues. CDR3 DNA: TGTGCCAGCAGCTTGGGTCTAGCGGGATATAAGAATGAGCAGTTCTTC. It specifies CASSLGLAGYKNEQFF.

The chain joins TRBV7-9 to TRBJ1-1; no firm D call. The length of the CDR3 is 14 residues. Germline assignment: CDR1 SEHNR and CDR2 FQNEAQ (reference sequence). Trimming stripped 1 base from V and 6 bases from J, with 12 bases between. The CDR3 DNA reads TGTGCCAGCAGCTTAGTTGTAGTAAAAGCTGAAGCTTTCTTT. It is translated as CASSLVVVKAEAFF.

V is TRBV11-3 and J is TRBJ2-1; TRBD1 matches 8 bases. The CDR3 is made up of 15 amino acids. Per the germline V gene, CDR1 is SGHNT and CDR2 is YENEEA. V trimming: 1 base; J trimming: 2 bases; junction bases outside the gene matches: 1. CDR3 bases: TGTGCCAGCAGCTTAGGGGACAGGACCTACAATGAGCAGTTCTTC. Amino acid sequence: CASSLGDRTYNEQFF.

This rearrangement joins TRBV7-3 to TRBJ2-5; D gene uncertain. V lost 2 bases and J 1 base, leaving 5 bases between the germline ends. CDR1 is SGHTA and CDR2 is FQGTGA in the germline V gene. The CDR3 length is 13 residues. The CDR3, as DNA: TGTGCCAGCAGCTTACGTCCCCAAGAGACCCAGTACTTC. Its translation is CASSLRPQETQYF.

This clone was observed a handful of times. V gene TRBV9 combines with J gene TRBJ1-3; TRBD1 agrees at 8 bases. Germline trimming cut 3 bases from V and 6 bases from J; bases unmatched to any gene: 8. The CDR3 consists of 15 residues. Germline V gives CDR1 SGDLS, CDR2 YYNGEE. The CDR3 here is CASSAPGGLENTIYF. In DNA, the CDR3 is TGTGCCAGCAGCGCTCCAGGGGGCTTGGAAAACACCATATATTTT.